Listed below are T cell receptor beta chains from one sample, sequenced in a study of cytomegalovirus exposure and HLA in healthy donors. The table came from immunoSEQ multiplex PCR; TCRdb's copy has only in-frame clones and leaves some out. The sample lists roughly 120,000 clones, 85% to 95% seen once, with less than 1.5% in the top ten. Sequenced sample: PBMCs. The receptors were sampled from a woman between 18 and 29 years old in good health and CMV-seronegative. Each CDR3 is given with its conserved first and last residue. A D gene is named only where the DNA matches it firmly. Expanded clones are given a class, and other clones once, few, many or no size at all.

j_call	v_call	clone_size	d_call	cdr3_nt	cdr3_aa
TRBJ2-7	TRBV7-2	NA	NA	TGTGCCAGCAGCTTCCGAGACTTAACCCTCTACGAGCAGTACTTC	CASSFRDLTLYEQYF
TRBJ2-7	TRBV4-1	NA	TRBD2	TGCGCCAGCAGCCAAACCGGCGGGGGCTACGAGCAGTACTTC	CASSQTGGGYEQYF
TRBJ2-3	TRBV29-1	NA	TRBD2	TGCAGCGTTGATCCTCGGGAGGGAGATACGCAGTATTTT	CSVDPREGDTQYF
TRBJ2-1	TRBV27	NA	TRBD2	TGTGCCAGCAAAGCGGGAGTCACGTACAATGAGCAGTTCTTC	CASKAGVTYNEQFF
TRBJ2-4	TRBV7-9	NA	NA	TGTGCCAGCAGCCGACAGGAATACATTCAGTACTTC	CASSRQEYIQYF
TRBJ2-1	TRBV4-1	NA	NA	TGCGCCAGCAGCCAAGTCGGTAGCTCCTACAATGAGCAGTTCTTC	CASSQVGSSYNEQFF
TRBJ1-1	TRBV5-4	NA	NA	TGTGCCAGCAGCCGGGATGTCGGGGGTGCTTTCTTT	CASSRDVGGAFF
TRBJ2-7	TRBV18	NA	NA	TGTGCCAGCTCCCACGGGAGAGCATCCTCCTTCGAGCAGTACTTC	CASSHGRASSFEQYF
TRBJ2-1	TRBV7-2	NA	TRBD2	TGTGCCAGCAGCTTAGCGGCTAGCGGGAATTTCAATGAGCAGTTCTTC	CASSLAASGNFNEQFF
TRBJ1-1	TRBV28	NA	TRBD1	TGTGCCAGCAGTTCCGTCGGACAGGGCACTGAAGCTTTCTTT	CASSSVGQGTEAFF
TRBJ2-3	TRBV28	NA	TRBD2	TGTGCCAGCAGTTTTTGGGCGGGGGACACAGATACGCAGTATTTT	CASSFWAGDTDTQYF
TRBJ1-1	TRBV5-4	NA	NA	TGTGCCAGCAGCGTCCCAGGGACTGAAGCTTTCTTT	CASSVPGTEAFF
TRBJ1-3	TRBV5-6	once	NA	TGTGCCAGCAGCTTACAGGGATTCCGCCCCCGGAGAAACACCATATATTTT	CASSLQGFRPRRNTIYF
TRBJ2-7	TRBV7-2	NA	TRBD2	TGTGCCAGCAGCCAACCGGGACTAGCTAATTACGAGCAGTACTTC	CASSQPGLANYEQYF